This entry lists 29 T cell receptor beta chains sequenced from one sample in a study of blood T cell repertoires in COVID-19. TCRdb's table, derived via immunoSEQ multiplex PCR, lists solely in-frame clones and lacks some. This table holds 70,000 to 95,000 clones, nearly 90% found once. The specimen sequenced was peripheral blood. The source is a woman of 80 years or more with active COVID-19.

The chain couples TRBV6-2 or TRBV6-3 to TRBJ2-7; D is possibly TRBD1 (6 bases). The CDR3 covers 15 residues. Germline V gene lookup returns CDR1 MNHEY and CDR2 SVGEGT. Trimming shortened V by 0 bases and J by 0 bases, and 9 bases separated the two germline ends. The CDR3 sequence: CASSYSSRGSYEQYF. The CDR3 region has the DNA TGTGCCAGCAGTTACTCGTCCAGGGGCTCCTACGAGCAGTACTTC.

The chain is built from TRBV18 and TRBJ2-3; maybe TRBD2 (6 bases). The CDR3 extends over 14 amino acids. V lost 3 bases and J lost 2, with 9 bases in between. The germline CDR1 and CDR2 sequences are KGHSH and LQKENI. This CDR3 is CASSPTRSTDTQYF. DNA of the CDR3: TGTGCCAGCTCACCGACTAGATCCACAGATACGCAGTATTTT.

The chain combines TRBV5-1 with TRBJ1-3; D unresolved. The V end lost 1 base, the J end lost 0 bases, and 5 bases lay between the germline ends. CDR3 size: 14 residues. Germline values: CDR1 SGHRS, CDR2 YFSETQ. The CDR3 region has the DNA TGCGCCAGCAGCTTGTCAGACTCTGGAAACACCATATATTTT. Residues: CASSLSDSGNTIYF.

The genes are TRBV2 and TRBJ1-4; no reliable D call. V was trimmed by 5 bases and J by 8 bases, leaving 12 bases between them. The germline gives CDR1 SNHLY, CDR2 FYNNEI. This CDR3 contains 13 residues. The CDR3 DNA reads as TGTGCCAGCAGTTCCGGGGAGGGAGAAAAACTGTTTTTT. Translation: CASSSGEGEKLFF.

The V call is TRBV4-3, the J call TRBJ2-1; TRBD2 matches at 9 bases. This CDR3 contains 19 residues. V shed 3 bases and J 5 bases; nucleotides not matched to a gene: 17. CDR1 is LGHNA and CDR2 is YSLEER in the germline V gene. The CDR3 nucleotides read TGCGCCAGCAGCCACAAGAGGGAATCCGGGACTAGCATTGACAATGAGCAGTTCTTC. This codes for CASSHKRESGTSIDNEQFF.

The chain joins TRBV21-1 to TRBJ2-3; TRBD1 was called by the table and not checked on the DNA. TRBV21-1 represents a pseudogene. The CDR3 covers 15 residues. The CDR3 DNA is TGTGCCAGCAGCGCCGTACAGGGGGCTACAGATACGCAGTATTTT. Translated, it gives CASSAVQGATDTQYF.

V gene TRBV27 combines with J gene TRBJ1-2, with 9 bases fitting TRBD1. In germline, CDR1 is MNHEY, CDR2 SMNVEV (reference sequence). Unmatched junction bases numbered 3, after V lost 5 bases and J lost 2 bases. CDR3 length: 14 residues. As DNA, the CDR3 is TGTGCCAGCAGTCCCGGGACAGGGAACTATGGCTACACCTTC. It codes for CASSPGTGNYGYTF.

The chain's CDR3 is CSASYVYEQYF. CDR3 coding DNA: TGCAGTGCTAGCTATGTCTACGAGCAGTACTTC. V and J are TRBV20-1 and TRBJ2-7, with D hard to call. Germline CDR1 is DFQATT and CDR2 is SNEGSKA (reference sequence). CDR3 length: 11 amino acids. The V end lost 3 bases, the J end lost 3 bases, and 6 bases lay between the germline ends.

The genes are TRBV7-2 and TRBJ2-1; 7 bases line up with TRBD2. The CDR3 spans 15 residues. Germline loops: CDR1 SGHTA, CDR2 FQGNSA. After removal of 2 bases from V and 2 bases from J, the junction contained 3 bases not matched to a gene. The CDR3 sequence: CASSLLAGAYNEQFF. The DNA of the CDR3 is TGTGCCAGCAGCTTACTCGCGGGAGCCTACAATGAGCAGTTCTTC.

This sequence joins TRBV4-3 and TRBJ2-3; 16 bases line up with TRBD2. Germline CDR1 reads LGHNA; CDR2 reads YSLEER. The J segment lost 1 base and the V segment lost 0 bases, leaving 7 bases of the junction unmatched. The CDR3 contains 20 residues. The CDR3 DNA reads TGCGCCAGCAGCCAAGATCTAGGGACTAGCGGGAGGGTCGGCACAGATACGCAGTATTTT. It translates to CASSQDLGTSGRVGTDTQYF.

This clone was observed a single time. This sequence joins TRBV7-2 and TRBJ2-7; 9 bases line up with TRBD1. Trimming at V came to 1 base and at J to 2 bases, leaving 3 bases not matched to a gene. This CDR3 spans 15 amino acids. From germline, CDR1 is SGHTA and CDR2 FQGNSA. The CDR3 DNA reads TGTGCCAGCAGCTTAGGACGGACAGGGGCCTACGAGCAGTACTTC. This translates into CASSLGRTGAYEQYF.

The chain employs TRBV20-1 and TRBJ2-7; no definite D call. Germline CDR1 and CDR2: DFQATT and SNEGSKA (reference sequence). CDR3 length equals 11 residues. Trimming pared 5 bases from V and 3 bases from J, leaving 8 bases between. In DNA form, the CDR3 reads TGCAGTGCTCGGTCCGTCTACGAGCAGTACTTC. It encodes CSARSVYEQYF.

The CDR3 here is CASSIREGYGYTF. DNA of the CDR3: TGTGCCAGCAGTATCAGGGAAGGGTATGGCTACACCTTC. The chain is built from TRBV28 and TRBJ1-2, with D tentatively TRBD1 (5 bases). There are 13 residues in the CDR3. The ends were cut back, 5 bases at V and 5 bases at J, with 12 bases in the middle. Germline-derived CDR1 and CDR2 are MDHEN and SYDVKM.

The chain uses TRBV29-1 and TRBJ1-1; D is undetermined. The length of the CDR3 is 13 residues. V shed 4 bases and J shed 1 base, with 10 bases lying between them. Germline V gene data show CDR1 as SQVTM and CDR2 as ANQGSEA. The CDR3 protein is CSVGSRGNTEAFF. DNA for the CDR3: TGCAGCGTTGGGTCTCGAGGGAACACTGAAGCTTTCTTT.

This clone was detected only once. The chain uses TRBV21-1 and TRBJ2-5; the DNA was not used to check the table's D call, TRBD2. TRBV21-1 is tagged as a pseudogene. CDR3 size: 18 residues. The DNA of the CDR3 is TGTGCCAGCAGCCCTAGAGGAATGGCTCTTGTTTCCGGGAAGACCCAGTACTTC. It yields the protein CASSPRGMALVSGKTQYF.

The rearrangement uses TRBV12-3 or TRBV12-4 and TRBJ1-1; possibly TRBD1 for D (5 bases). The CDR3 length is 12 residues. V lost 6 bases and J lost 4, with 9 bases in between. CDR3 residues: CASSQGSTEAFF. The CDR3 DNA follows: TGTGCCAGCAGCCAGGGATCCACTGAAGCTTTCTTT.

The J gene is TRBJ2-1, the V gene TRBV5-1; a weak D match, TRBD2 (6 bases). V gave up 0 bases and J gave up 2 bases, with 9 bases separating them. The CDR3 is 15 amino acids. Germline loops: CDR1 SGHRS, CDR2 YFSETQ. The CDR3 nucleotides are TGCGCCAGCAGCTTGGAAGGCGGGACCTACAATGAGCAGTTCTTC. It specifies CASSLEGGTYNEQFF. Filled out from reference TRBV5-1 and TRBJ2-1, the complete variable domain reads KAGVTQTPRYLIKTRGQQVTLSCSPISGHRSVSWYQQTPGQGLQFLFEYFSETQRNKGNFPGRFSGRQFSNSRSEMNVSTLELGDSALYLCASSLEGGTYNEQFFGPGTRLTVL.

As DNA, the CDR3 is TGTGCCAGCAGCTTGAGGGACAGGAACTACGAGCAGTACTTC. Translation: CASSLRDRNYEQYF. J is TRBJ2-7 and V is TRBV5-5, with TRBD1 matching 8 bases. Germline-derived CDR1 and CDR2 are SGHKS and YYEKEE (reference sequence). V gave up 1 base and J gave up 3 bases; unmatched junction bases: 3. The CDR3 contains 14 residues.

The gene calls are TRBV3-1 (or the pseudogene TRBV3-2) and TRBJ1-2, with TRBD1 matching 7 bases. From germline, CDR1 is LGHDT and CDR2 YNNKEL (reference sequence). Germline trimming cut 1 base from V and 10 bases from J; bases unmatched to any gene: 6. The CDR3 contains 13 residues. The DNA of the CDR3 is TGTGCCAGCAGCCAAGCGTCAGGGGGTGACTACACCTTC. This encodes CASSQASGGDYTF.

The J gene is TRBJ1-2, the V gene TRBV20-1, with 7 nucleotides matching TRBD1. The V and J ends lost 4 bases and 4 bases, in that order; junction bases with no gene match: 6. CDR1 is DFQATT, CDR2 SNEGSKA, per germline (reference sequence). The length of the CDR3 is 13 residues. The CDR3 DNA reads TGCAGTGCTATTGAGGGGGCAGGCTATGGCTACACCTTC. It specifies CSAIEGAGYGYTF.

This chain connects TRBV2 to TRBJ2-1; TRBD2 is a possible D gene (5 bases). Trimming took 6 bases from V and 15 from J, leaving 21 bases between them. CDR1 is SNHLY and CDR2 is FYNNEI in the germline V gene. CDR3 length equals 13 residues. In nucleotides, the CDR3 is TGTGCCAGCAGGCTTGTAGAGGAGGTAGTAGGGTTCTTC. It encodes CASRLVEEVVGFF.

CDR3 loop: CASRDRGRFVSGANVLTF. The CDR3 DNA follows: TGTGCCAGTAGGGACAGGGGCCGGTTTGTCTCTGGGGCCAACGTCCTGACTTTC. The J gene is TRBJ2-6, the V gene TRBV19, with 9 bases that match TRBD1. The CDR3 length is 18 residues. CDR1 and CDR2 from the germline V gene are LNHDA and SQIVND (reference sequence). J lost 0 bases, V lost 6 bases, and 9 bases had no gene match.

The chain links TRBV7-2 to TRBJ2-1; D ambiguous. The CDR3 totals 13 residues. Germline loops: CDR1 SGHTA, CDR2 FQGNSA. Trimming cost V 5 bases and J 5 bases, with 10 bases left between them. As DNA, the CDR3 is TGTGCCAGCAGCCGAACGATAGACAATGAGCAGTTCTTC. This codes for CASSRTIDNEQFF.

The chain is built from TRBV7-2 and TRBJ1-2; 8 positions match TRBD1. This CDR3 contains 14 residues. From germline, CDR1 is SGHTA and CDR2 FQGNSA. V trimming: 5 bases; J trimming: 4 bases; junction bases outside the gene matches: 6. The CDR3 protein is CASSDRGDGYGYTF. Written as DNA, the CDR3 is TGTGCCAGCAGCGACAGGGGAGATGGCTATGGCTACACCTTC. The whole variable domain, filled in from reference TRBV7-2 and TRBJ1-2, reads GAGVSQSPSNKVTEKGKDVELRCDPISGHTALYWYRQSLGQGLEFLIYFQGNSAPDKSGLPSDRFSAERTGGSVSTLTIQRTQQEDSAVYLCASSDRGDGYGYTFGSGTRLTVV.

The rearrangement uses TRBV20-1 and TRBJ2-5; maybe TRBD2 (6 bases). V lost 3 bases and J lost 4, with 9 bases in between. Germline V lookup: CDR1 DFQATT, CDR2 SNEGSKA (reference sequence). This CDR3 spans 12 amino acids. As DNA, the CDR3 is TGCAGTGCTAGTCCCGGGGGAGAGACCCAGTACTTC. It specifies CSASPGGETQYF.

This chain links TRBV7-6 with TRBJ2-3; 9 bases match TRBD2. Germline CDR1 SGHVS, CDR2 FNYEAQ. V gave up 11 bases and J gave up 4 bases; unmatched junction bases: 4. CDR3 length equals 12 residues. The CDR3 region is CAAGGLSDTQYF. The CDR3, as DNA: TGTGCCGCGGGAGGGTTGTCAGATACGCAGTATTTT.

This chain links TRBV2 with TRBJ2-1; the D gene is possibly TRBD1 (6 bases). V lost 1 base and J 10 bases, leaving 11 bases between the germline ends. The CDR3 is 13 residues long. Germline CDR1 reads SNHLY; CDR2 reads FYNNEI. The CDR3 protein is CASSEEYQGEQFF. DNA of the CDR3: TGTGCCAGCAGTGAAGAATATCAGGGGGAGCAGTTCTTC.

The chain recombines TRBV7-3 with TRBJ2-1; 8 nucleotides align to TRBD2. This CDR3 spans 15 amino acids. V lost 4 bases, J lost 5 bases, and 7 bases stayed unmatched. Germline values: CDR1 SGHTA, CDR2 FQGTGA. Here the CDR3 DNA reads TGTGCCAGCAGCTCCGCGGGAGGCAATAACAATGAGCAGTTCTTC. Its translation is CASSSAGGNNNEQFF. The full variable domain, rest sourced from reference TRBV7-3 and TRBJ2-1, is GAGVSQTPSNKVTEKGKYVELRCDPISGHTALYWYRQSLGQGPEFLIYFQGTGAADDSGLPNDRFFAVRPEGSVSTLKIQRTERGDSAVYLCASSSAGGNNNEQFFGPGTRLTVL.

This sequence joins TRBV6-5 and TRBJ1-5, with D tentatively TRBD1 (6 bases). The CDR3 contains 15 residues. Germline CDR1 MNHEY, CDR2 SVGAGI. V was cut by 6 bases and J by 1 base, with 13 bases left in between. CDR3 loop: CASRQQGESNQPQHF. CDR3 in DNA: TGTGCCAGCAGACAACAGGGAGAAAGCAATCAGCCCCAGCATTTT.